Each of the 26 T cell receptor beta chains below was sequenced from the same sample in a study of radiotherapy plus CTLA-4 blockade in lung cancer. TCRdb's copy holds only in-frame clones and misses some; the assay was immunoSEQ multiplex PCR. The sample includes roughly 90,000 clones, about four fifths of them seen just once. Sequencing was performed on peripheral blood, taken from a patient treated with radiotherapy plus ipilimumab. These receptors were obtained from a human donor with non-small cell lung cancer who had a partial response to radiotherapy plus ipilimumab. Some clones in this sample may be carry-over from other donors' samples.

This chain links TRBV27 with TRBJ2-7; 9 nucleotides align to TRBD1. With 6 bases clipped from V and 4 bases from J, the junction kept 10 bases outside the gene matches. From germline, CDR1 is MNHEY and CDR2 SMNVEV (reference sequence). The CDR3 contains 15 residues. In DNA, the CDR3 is TGTGCCAGCAGCTGGCAGACAGGGGGGTCTTACGAGCAGTACTTC. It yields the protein CASSWQTGGSYEQYF.

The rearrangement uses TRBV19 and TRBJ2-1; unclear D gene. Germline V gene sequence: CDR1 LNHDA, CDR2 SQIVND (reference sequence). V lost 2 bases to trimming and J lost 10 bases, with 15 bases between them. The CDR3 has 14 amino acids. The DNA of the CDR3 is TGTGCCAGTAGTATAAATTTTCTGAGGAACGAGCAGTTCTTC. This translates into CASSINFLRNEQFF.

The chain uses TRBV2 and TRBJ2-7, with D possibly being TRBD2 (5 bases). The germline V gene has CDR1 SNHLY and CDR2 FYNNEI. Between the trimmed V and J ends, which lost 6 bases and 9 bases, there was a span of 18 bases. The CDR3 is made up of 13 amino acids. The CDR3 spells CASRQGLQGSQYF. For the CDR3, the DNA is TGTGCCAGCAGACAAGGACTTCAAGGGTCGCAGTACTTC.

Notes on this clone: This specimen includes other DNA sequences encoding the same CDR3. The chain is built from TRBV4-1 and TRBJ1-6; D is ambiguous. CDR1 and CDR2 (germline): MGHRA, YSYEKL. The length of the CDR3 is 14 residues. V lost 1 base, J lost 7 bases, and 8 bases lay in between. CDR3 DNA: TGCGCCAGCAGCCAAGCCATAGCGAATTCACCCCTCCACTTT. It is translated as CASSQAIANSPLHF.

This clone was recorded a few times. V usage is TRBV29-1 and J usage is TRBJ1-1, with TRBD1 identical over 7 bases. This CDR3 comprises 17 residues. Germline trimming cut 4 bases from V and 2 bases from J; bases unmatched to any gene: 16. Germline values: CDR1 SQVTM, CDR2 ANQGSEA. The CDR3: CSVASPAGQRTNTEAFF. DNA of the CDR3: TGCAGCGTTGCTTCTCCGGCGGGACAGAGGACTAACACTGAAGCTTTCTTT. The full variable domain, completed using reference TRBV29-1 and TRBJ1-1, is SAVISQKPSRDICQRGTSLTIQCQVDSQVTMMFWYRQQPGQSLTLIATANQGSEATYESGFVIDKFPISRPNLTFSTLTVSNMSPEDSSIYLCSVASPAGQRTNTEAFFGQGTRLTVV.

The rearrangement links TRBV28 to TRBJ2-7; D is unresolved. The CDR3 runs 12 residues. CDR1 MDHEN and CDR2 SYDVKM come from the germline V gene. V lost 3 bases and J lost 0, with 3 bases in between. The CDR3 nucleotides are TGTGCCAGCAGTTTGAGCTCCTACGAGCAGTACTTC. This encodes CASSLSSYEQYF.

CDR3 sequence: CASSRQGGTNTEAFF. CDR3 in DNA: TGTGCCAGCAGCCGACAGGGCGGGACGAACACTGAAGCTTTCTTT. This rearrangement joins TRBV7-9 to TRBJ1-1; TRBD1 agrees at 7 bases. The V gene end was trimmed by 5 bases and the J gene end by 1 base; junction bases not matched to a gene: 7. The CDR3 is 15 amino acids. Germline assignment: CDR1 SEHNR and CDR2 FQNEAQ (reference sequence).

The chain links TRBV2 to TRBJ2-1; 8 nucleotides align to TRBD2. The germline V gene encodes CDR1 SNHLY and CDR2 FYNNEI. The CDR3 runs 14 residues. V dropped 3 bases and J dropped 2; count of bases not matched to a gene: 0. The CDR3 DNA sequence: TGTGCCAGCAGTGAGGGACTAGCCTACAATGAGCAGTTCTTC. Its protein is CASSEGLAYNEQFF.

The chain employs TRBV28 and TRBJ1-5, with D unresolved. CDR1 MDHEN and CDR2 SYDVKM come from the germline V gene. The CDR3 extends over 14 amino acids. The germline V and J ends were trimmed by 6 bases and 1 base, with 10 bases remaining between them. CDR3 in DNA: TGTGCCAGCAGGAGGGAACAGAGCAATCAGCCCCAGCATTTT. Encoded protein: CASRREQSNQPQHF.

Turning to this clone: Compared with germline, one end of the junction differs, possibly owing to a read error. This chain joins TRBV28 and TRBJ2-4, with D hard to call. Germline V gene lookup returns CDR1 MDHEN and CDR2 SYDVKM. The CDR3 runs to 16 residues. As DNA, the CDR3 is TGTGCCAGCAGTTTATCCTTTGAAATAGCCAAAAACGTTCAGTACTTC. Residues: CASSLSFEIAKNVQYF.

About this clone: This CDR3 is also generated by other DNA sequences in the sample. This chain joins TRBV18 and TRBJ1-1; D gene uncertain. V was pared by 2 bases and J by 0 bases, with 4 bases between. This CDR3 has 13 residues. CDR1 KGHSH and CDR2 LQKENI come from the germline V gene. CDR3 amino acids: CASSPELNTEAFF. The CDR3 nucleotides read TGTGCCAGCTCACCAGAGTTGAACACTGAAGCTTTCTTT.

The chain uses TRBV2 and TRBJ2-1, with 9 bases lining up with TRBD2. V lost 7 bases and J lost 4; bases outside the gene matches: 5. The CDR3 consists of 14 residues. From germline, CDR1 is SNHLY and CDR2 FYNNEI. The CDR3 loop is CASTRLAVYNEQFF. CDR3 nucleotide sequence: TGTGCCAGCACTAGACTAGCGGTTTACAATGAGCAGTTCTTC.

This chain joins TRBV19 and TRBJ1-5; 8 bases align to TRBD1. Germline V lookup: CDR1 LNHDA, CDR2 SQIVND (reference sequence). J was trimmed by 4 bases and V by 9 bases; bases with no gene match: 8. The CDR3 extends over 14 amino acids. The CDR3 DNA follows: TGTGCCAGCCAGGGGGCTGGGGGGAATCAGCCCCAGCATTTT. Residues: CASQGAGGNQPQHF. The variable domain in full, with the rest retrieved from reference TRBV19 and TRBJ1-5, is DGGITQSPKYLFRKEGQNVTLSCEQNLNHDAMYWYRQDPGQGLRLIYYSQIVNDFQKGDIAEGYSVSREKKESFPLTVTSAQKNPTAFYLCASQGAGGNQPQHFGDGTRLSIL.

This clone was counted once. CDR3 residues: CASSFVGTANYGYTF. The CDR3, as DNA: TGCGCCAGCAGCTTTGTCGGGACAGCTAACTATGGCTACACCTTC. V is TRBV5-1 and J is TRBJ1-2, with TRBD1 matching 7 bases. V lost 2 bases, J lost 0 bases, and 4 bases stayed unmatched. The CDR3 is 15 amino acids. CDR1 is SGHRS and CDR2 is YFSETQ in the germline V gene.

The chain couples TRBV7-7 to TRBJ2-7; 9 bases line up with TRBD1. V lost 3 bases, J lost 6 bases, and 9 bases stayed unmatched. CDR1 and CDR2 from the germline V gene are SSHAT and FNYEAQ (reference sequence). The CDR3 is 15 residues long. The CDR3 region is CASSLETGGPCEQYF. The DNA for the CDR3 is TGTGCCAGCAGCTTGGAGACAGGGGGTCCTTGCGAGCAGTACTTC.

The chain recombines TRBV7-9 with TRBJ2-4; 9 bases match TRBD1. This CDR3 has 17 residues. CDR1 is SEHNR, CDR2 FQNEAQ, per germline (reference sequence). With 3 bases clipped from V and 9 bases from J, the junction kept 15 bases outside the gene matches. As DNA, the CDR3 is TGTGCCAGCAGCTTCGGGACAGGGAGACCGACAGACTCCATTCAGTACTTC. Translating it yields CASSFGTGRPTDSIQYF.

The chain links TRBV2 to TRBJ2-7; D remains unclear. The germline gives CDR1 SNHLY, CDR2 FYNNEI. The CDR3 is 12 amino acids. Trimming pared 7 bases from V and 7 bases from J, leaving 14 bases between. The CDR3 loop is CASKYPALEQYF. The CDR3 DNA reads TGTGCCAGCAAGTATCCAGCGCTAGAGCAGTACTTC.

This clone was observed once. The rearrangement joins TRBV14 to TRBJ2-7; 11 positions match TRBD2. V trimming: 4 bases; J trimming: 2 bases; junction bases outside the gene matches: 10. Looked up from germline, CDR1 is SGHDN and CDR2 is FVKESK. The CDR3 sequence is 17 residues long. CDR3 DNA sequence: TGTGCCAGCAGCCGTAGCGGGAGGGCCTGGGGCGCCTACGAGCAGTACTTC. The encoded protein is CASSRSGRAWGAYEQYF. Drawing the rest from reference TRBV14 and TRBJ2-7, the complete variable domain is EAGVTQFPSHSVIEKGQTVTLRCDPISGHDNLYWYRRVMGKEIKFLLHFVKESKQDESGMPNNRFLAERTGGTYSTLKVQPAELEDSGVYFCASSRSGRAWGAYEQYFGPGTRLTVT.

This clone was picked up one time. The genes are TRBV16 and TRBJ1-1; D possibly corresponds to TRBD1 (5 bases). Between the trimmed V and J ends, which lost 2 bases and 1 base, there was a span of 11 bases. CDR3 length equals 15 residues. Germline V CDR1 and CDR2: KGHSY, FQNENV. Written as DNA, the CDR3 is TGTGCCAGCAGCCAAGGGCTCGGGGGGAACACTGAAGCTTTCTTT. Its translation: CASSQGLGGNTEAFF.

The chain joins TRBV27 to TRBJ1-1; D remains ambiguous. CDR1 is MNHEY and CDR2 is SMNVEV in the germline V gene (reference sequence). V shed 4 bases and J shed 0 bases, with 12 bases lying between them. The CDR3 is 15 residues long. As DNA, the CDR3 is TGTGCCAGCAGTTGGCGGGGATATATGAACACTGAAGCTTTCTTT. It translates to CASSWRGYMNTEAFF.

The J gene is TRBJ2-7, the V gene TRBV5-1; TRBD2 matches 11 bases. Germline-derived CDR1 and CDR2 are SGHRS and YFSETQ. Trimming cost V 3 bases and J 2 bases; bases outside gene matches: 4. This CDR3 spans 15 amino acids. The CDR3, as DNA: TGCGCCAGCAGCTGGACTAGCGGGTCGGCCTACGAGCAGTACTTC. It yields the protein CASSWTSGSAYEQYF. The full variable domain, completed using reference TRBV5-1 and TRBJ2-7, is KAGVTQTPRYLIKTRGQQVTLSCSPISGHRSVSWYQQTPGQGLQFLFEYFSETQRNKGNFPGRFSGRQFSNSRSEMNVSTLELGDSALYLCASSWTSGSAYEQYFGPGTRLTVT.

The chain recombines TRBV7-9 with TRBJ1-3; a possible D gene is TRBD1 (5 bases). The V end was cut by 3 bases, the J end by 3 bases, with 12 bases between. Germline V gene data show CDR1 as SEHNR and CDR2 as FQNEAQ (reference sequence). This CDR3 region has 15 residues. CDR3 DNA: TGTGCCAGCAGCTTTCCTGGGGGGAGTGGAAACACCATATATTTT. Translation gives CASSFPGGSGNTIYF.

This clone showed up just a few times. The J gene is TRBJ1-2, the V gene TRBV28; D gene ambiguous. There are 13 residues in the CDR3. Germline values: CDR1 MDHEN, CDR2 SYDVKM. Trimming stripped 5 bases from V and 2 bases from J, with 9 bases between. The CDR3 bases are TGTGCCAGCAGTGTCCCAGGCAACTATGGCTACACCTTC. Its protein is CASSVPGNYGYTF.

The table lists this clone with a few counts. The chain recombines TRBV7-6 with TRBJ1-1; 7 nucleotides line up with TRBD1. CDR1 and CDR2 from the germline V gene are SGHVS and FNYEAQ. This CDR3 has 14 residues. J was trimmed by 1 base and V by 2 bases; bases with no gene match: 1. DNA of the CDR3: TGTGCCAGCAGCTTACCAGGGGGGAACACTGAAGCTTTCTTT. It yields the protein CASSLPGGNTEAFF. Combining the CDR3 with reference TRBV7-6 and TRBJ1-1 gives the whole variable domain GAGVSQSPRYKVTKRGQDVALRCDPISGHVSLYWYRQALGQGPEFLTYFNYEAQQDKSGLPNDRFSAERPEGSISTLTIQRTEQRDSAMYRCASSLPGGNTEAFFGQGTRLTVV.

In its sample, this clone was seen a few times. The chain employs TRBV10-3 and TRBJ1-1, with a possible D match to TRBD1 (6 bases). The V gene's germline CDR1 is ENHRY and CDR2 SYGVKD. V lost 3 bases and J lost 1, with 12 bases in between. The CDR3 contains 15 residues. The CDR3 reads CAISDSSRGNTEAFF. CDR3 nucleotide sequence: TGTGCCATCAGTGATTCGTCCAGGGGGAACACTGAAGCTTTCTTT.

This CDR3 reads CASSVEGSSYGYTF. The CDR3 DNA is TGTGCCAGCAGTGTGGAGGGCAGCTCCTATGGCTACACCTTC. The V call is TRBV2, the J call TRBJ1-2; D uncertain. V was shortened by 4 bases and J by 4 bases, with 13 bases between the two germline ends. Germline lookup yields CDR1 SNHLY and CDR2 FYNNEI. The CDR3 length is 14 residues.